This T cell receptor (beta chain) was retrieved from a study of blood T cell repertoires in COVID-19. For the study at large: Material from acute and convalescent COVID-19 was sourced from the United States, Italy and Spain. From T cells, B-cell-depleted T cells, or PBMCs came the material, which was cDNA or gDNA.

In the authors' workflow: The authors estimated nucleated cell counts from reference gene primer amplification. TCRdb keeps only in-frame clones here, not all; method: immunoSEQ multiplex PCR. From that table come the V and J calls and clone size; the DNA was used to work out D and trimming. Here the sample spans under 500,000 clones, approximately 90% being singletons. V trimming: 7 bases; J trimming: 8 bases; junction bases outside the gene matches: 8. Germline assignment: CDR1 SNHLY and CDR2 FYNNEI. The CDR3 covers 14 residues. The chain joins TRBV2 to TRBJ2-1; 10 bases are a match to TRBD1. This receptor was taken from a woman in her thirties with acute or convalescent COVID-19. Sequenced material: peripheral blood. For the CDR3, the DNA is TGTGCCAGCAAAGGGGACAGGGGTAGGGATGAGCAGTTCTTC. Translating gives CASKGDRGRDEQFF.